The clone carrying this T cell receptor beta chain was counted ten times or more. The data were taken from a study of T cells in Graves' hyperthyroidism and ophthalmopathy. CDR1 is LGHDT and CDR2 is YNNKEL in the germline V gene (reference sequence). J gave up 0 bases and V 6 bases, and 15 bases lay outside the gene matches. The CDR3 is 18 amino acids. Using RNA transcripts as the source, TCR beta CDR3 regions were amplified. Primed by the HTBI set, a first-round RT-PCR was run on the TCR CDR3. TCRdb re-called the multiplex PCR reads through MiXCR, storing one row per CDR3 protein. The top ten clones hold about a sixth of a sample with more than 550,000 distinct CDR3 sequences, approximately 19% of them seen once. Isolation of PBMCs was performed on about 10 ml fresh peripheral blood.

The sequence was obtained from a woman in her forties or fifties with Graves' hyperthyroidism that later progressed to Graves' ophthalmopathy. Sequenced: blood. The chain recombines TRBV3-1 with TRBJ1-1; TRBD1 matches 8 bases. In DNA, the CDR3 is TGTGCCAGCAGTCCATACAGGGGGGATGGAATAATGAACACTGAAGCTTTCTTT. Translated: CASSPYRGDGIMNTEAFF.